Listed here are 22 T cell receptor beta chains from one sample, sequenced in a study of regulatory T cells in long-lasting Graves disease. As to time point: persistent/refractory GD, antithyroid drugs over 5 years with positive TRAb. PBMC-derived RNA was used for the TCR library. Arm-PCR of CDR3 regions and iRepertoire HTBI primers were used to build TCR beta libraries. One entry per CDR3 protein, called by TCRdb with MiXCR from the multiplex PCR reads. Of 310,000 or so distinct CDR3 sequences listed, around a fifth are singletons. Specimen: peripheral blood mononuclear cells (PBMCs), collected when the disease was refractory, from a patient treated with antithyroid drugs. All receptors derive from a female donor with Graves disease.

This clonotype was counted between two and nine times. The V call is TRBV4-1, the J call TRBJ1-2; tentative D call: TRBD1 (5 bases). This CDR3 has 17 residues. Germline loops: CDR1 MGHRA, CDR2 YSYEKL. V was shortened by 4 bases and J by 0 bases, with 18 bases between the two germline ends. For the CDR3, the DNA is TGCGCCAGCAGCCCAGGCGGCGGGGGGGGTGCTAACTATGGCTACACCTTC. It specifies CASSPGGGGGANYGYTF.

The sample holds many counts of this clonotype. This chain uses TRBV20-1 with TRBJ2-7; D may be TRBD1 or TRBD2 (7 bases each). Trimming took off 6 bases at V and 3 bases at J, with 12 bases between the two ends. The CDR3 has 12 residues. Germline CDR1 reads DFQATT; CDR2 reads SNEGSKA (reference sequence). This CDR3 reads CSAAGGVYEQYF. In nucleotides, the CDR3 is TGCAGTGCGGCAGGGGGGGTCTACGAGCAGTACTTC.

The rearrangement joins TRBV12-3 or TRBV12-4 to TRBJ2-3, with 9 bases aligning to TRBD2. The CDR3 length is 17 residues. Trimming at V came to 6 bases and at J to 1 base, leaving 11 bases not matched to a gene. As DNA, the CDR3 is TGTGCCAGCAGCGGCATCTGGGAGCGGGGGGGCACAGATACGCAGTATTTT. Protein: CASSGIWERGGTDTQYF.

The rearrangement uses TRBV7-9 and TRBJ2-3; TRBD2 matches at 8 bases. CDR3 size: 15 residues. CDR1 is SEHNR, CDR2 FQNEAQ, per germline (reference sequence). V was pared by 3 bases and J by 3 bases, with 5 bases of the junction left unmatched. In DNA form, the CDR3 reads TGTGCCAGCAGCTTTCTGGGGACTAGAACAGATACGCAGTATTTT. This gives the protein CASSFLGTRTDTQYF.

This clonotype has more than one count but fewer than ten. DNA for the CDR3: TGTGCCAGCAGCTTGATCAGCTTTGGCCCAATCGCGCAGAGCTACGAGCAGTACTTC. This encodes CASSLISFGPIAQSYEQYF. The chain couples TRBV7-9 to TRBJ2-7; D ambiguous. V lost 3 bases and J lost 3, with 27 bases in between. Germline V gives CDR1 SEHNR, CDR2 FQNEAQ (reference sequence). The CDR3 spans 19 residues.

The rearrangement links TRBV19 to TRBJ2-2; 12 nucleotides line up with TRBD2. Germline CDR1 reads LNHDA; CDR2 reads SQIVND (reference sequence). After removal of 7 bases from V and 6 bases from J, the junction contained 12 bases not matched to a gene. The CDR3 sequence is 17 residues long. The CDR3 reads CASTPYRLAGVAGELFF. The CDR3 nucleotides are TGTGCCAGTACCCCATACCGACTAGCGGGAGTCGCCGGGGAGCTGTTTTTT.

The chain links TRBV19 to TRBJ2-6; no definite D call. CDR3 length equals 16 residues. Germline loops: CDR1 LNHDA, CDR2 SQIVND (reference sequence). The V and J ends lost 3 bases and 0 bases respectively, with 9 bases between them. CDR3 nucleotides: TGTGCCAGTAGTATCCGGCAGGCCTCTGGGGCCAACGTCCTGACTTTC. It encodes CASSIRQASGANVLTF.

This clonotype was detected many times. The chain links TRBV6-1 to TRBJ2-2, with D possibly matching TRBD1 (5 bases). The CDR3 is 15 amino acids. Looked up from germline, CDR1 is MNHNS and CDR2 is SASEGT. Trimming cost V 3 bases and J 1 base, with 9 bases left between them. CDR3: CASSDGHKNTGELFF. The DNA of the CDR3 is TGTGCCAGCAGTGACGGACATAAGAACACCGGGGAGCTGTTTTTT.

This clonotype was counted between two and nine times. The chain employs TRBV4-3 and TRBJ1-1; perhaps TRBD1 as D (5 bases). CDR1 and CDR2 from the germline V gene are LGHNA and YSLEER. CDR3 length: 15 amino acids. V was clipped by 3 bases and J by 5 bases, with 16 bases between them. CDR3 DNA: TGCGCCAGCAGCCAGGGTCAGGGTCAGTTTACTGAAGCTTTCTTT. Translating gives CASSQGQGQFTEAFF.

This clonotype has ten or more counts. This chain connects TRBV2 to TRBJ1-5; no reliable D call. Trimming removed 5 bases at V and 2 bases at J, with 7 bases between. Germline V CDR1 and CDR2: SNHLY, FYNNEI. This CDR3 has 13 residues. The CDR3 sequence: CASSPYRNQPQHF. CDR3 DNA: TGTGCCAGCAGTCCCTACCGCAATCAGCCCCAGCATTTT. The whole variable domain, filled in from reference TRBV2 and TRBJ1-5, reads EPEVTQTPSHQVTQMGQEVILRCVPISNHLYFYWYRQILGQKVEFLVSFYNNEISEKSEIFDDQFSVERPDGSNFTLKIRSTKLEDSAMYFCASSPYRNQPQHFGDGTRLSIL.

The chain uses TRBV28 and TRBJ2-1, with unresolved D. This CDR3 is built from 11 residues. Trimming took off 8 bases at V and 9 bases at J, with 11 bases between the two ends. Germline-derived CDR1 and CDR2 are MDHEN and SYDVKM. DNA for the CDR3: TGTGCCAGCTCGAAACTTGCTGAGCAGTTCTTC. Protein: CASSKLAEQFF.

This clonotype has a count of ten or more. V gene TRBV29-1 combines with J gene TRBJ2-7; D may be TRBD2 (7 bases). Looked up from germline, CDR1 is SQVTM and CDR2 is ANQGSEA. CDR3 length: 20 amino acids. V lost 1 base and J lost 2, with 30 bases in between. This CDR3 is CSVEGFRGGRDVAGPYEQYF. In DNA, the CDR3 is TGCAGCGTTGAAGGGTTTAGGGGGGGACGGGACGTCGCGGGGCCCTACGAGCAGTACTTC.

This clonotype occurred many times. This chain connects TRBV19 to TRBJ1-4; D call uncertain. The germline V and J ends were trimmed by 5 bases and 8 bases, with 18 bases remaining between them. Germline lookup yields CDR1 LNHDA and CDR2 SQIVND (reference sequence). This CDR3 spans 15 amino acids. CDR3 residues: CASSLLAGYGEKLFF. CDR3 nucleotide sequence: TGTGCCAGTAGTCTACTCGCGGGGTACGGAGAAAAACTGTTTTTT.

This clonotype showed up many times. The chain couples TRBV28 to TRBJ2-5, with TRBD1 matching over 12 bases. Germline V lookup: CDR1 MDHEN, CDR2 SYDVKM. CDR3 length: 16 residues. V shed 3 bases and J 2 bases; nucleotides not matched to a gene: 4. CDR3 DNA: TGTGCCAGCAGTTTCAGGGACAGGGGGCTTCAAGAGACCCAGTACTTC. It yields the protein CASSFRDRGLQETQYF.

The table lists this clonotype with many counts. This chain uses TRBV20-1 with TRBJ2-7; D is possibly TRBD1 (6 bases). CDR3 length: 14 residues. V lost 6 bases and J 1 base, leaving 16 bases between the germline ends. Germline CDR1 is DFQATT and CDR2 is SNEGSKA (reference sequence). CDR3 coding DNA: TGCAGTGCGCCAACAGGGCCGCGATCCTACGAGCAGTACTTC. It yields the protein CSAPTGPRSYEQYF.

This clonotype came up a few times. The chain links TRBV6-1 to TRBJ1-1; no clear D. Between the trimmed V and J ends, which lost 5 bases and 11 bases, there was a span of 15 bases. Germline CDR1 MNHNS, CDR2 SASEGT. This CDR3 region has 12 residues. CDR3 in amino acids: CASSPPGQGAFF. Written as DNA, the CDR3 is TGTGCCAGCAGTCCTCCAGGCCAAGGGGCTTTCTTT.

On this clonotype itself: A read error is possible here, since a much larger clone lies one base away. The rearrangement joins TRBV5-1 to TRBJ2-2, with unresolved D. Germline CDR1 reads SGHRS; CDR2 reads YFSETQ. The CDR3 is made up of 12 amino acids. CDR3 protein: CASSPPTRELFF. The CDR3 region has the DNA TGCGCCAGCAGCCCCCCCACCAGGGAGCTGTTTTTT.

This clonotype was seen at least ten times. The rearrangement links TRBV27 to TRBJ1-2; TRBD1 is a possible D gene (6 bases). Germline CDR1 reads MNHEY; CDR2 reads SMNVEV (reference sequence). The V end was cut by 3 bases, the J end by 7 bases, with 15 bases between. The CDR3 is 14 amino acids. The CDR3 nucleotides read TGTGCCAGCAGTTTGCGGGGGCCCTCCACTGGCTACACCTTC. It specifies CASSLRGPSTGYTF.

The chain carries TRBV27 and TRBJ1-4; 10 bases are shared with TRBD1. The ends lost 6 bases at V and 10 bases at J; junction bases unmatched: 8. In germline, CDR1 is MNHEY, CDR2 SMNVEV (reference sequence). This CDR3 comprises 14 residues. The CDR3 protein is CASRSGQGYGKLFF. The DNA of the CDR3 is TGTGCCAGCAGGTCGGGACAGGGGTATGGAAAACTGTTTTTT.

This clonotype showed up many times. The V call is TRBV7-9, the J call TRBJ1-6; D possibly corresponds to TRBD1 (5 bases). V lost 3 bases and J lost 10, with 13 bases in between. The CDR3 consists of 14 residues. Germline V CDR1 and CDR2: SEHNR, FQNEAQ (reference sequence). CDR3 nucleotides: TGTGCCAGCAGCTTGGGCAGGGAGCGGTCACCCCTCCACTTT. This codes for CASSLGRERSPLHF.

This clonotype turned up a few times. In DNA form, the CDR3 reads TGTGCCAGCTCACCAATGACAGGAATTGGCTACACCTTC. Translating gives CASSPMTGIGYTF. The V gene is TRBV18, the J gene TRBJ1-2; weak D call: TRBD1 (6 bases). Germline-derived CDR1 and CDR2 are KGHSH and LQKENI. The CDR3 extends over 13 amino acids. V dropped 2 bases and J dropped 7 bases, with 11 bases sitting between them.

This clonotype has a count of ten or more. This chain links TRBV11-2 with TRBJ2-5; 9 bases map to TRBD2. Germline values: CDR1 SGHAT, CDR2 FQNNGV. The V and J ends lost 5 bases and 5 bases, in that order; junction bases with no gene match: 6. CDR3 size: 14 residues. This CDR3 reads CASSPASGKETQYF. The CDR3 DNA is TGTGCCAGCAGCCCCGCTAGCGGGAAGGAGACCCAGTACTTC.